Following are 2 T cell receptor beta chains from one sample sequenced in a study of blood T cell repertoires in COVID-19. TCRdb's copy holds only in-frame clones and misses some; the assay was immunoSEQ multiplex PCR. This table has around 250,000 clones, roughly nine tenths appearing once. Sequencing was carried out using PBMCs or T cells enriched from blood (not recorded which). The receptors were sampled from a human donor in a cohort exposed to, infected with or recovered from COVID-19 (not recorded which). The donor label of this sample is uncertain.

This chain connects TRBV30 to TRBJ1-4; a weak D match, TRBD1 (6 bases). Germline V gene lookup returns CDR1 GTSNPN and CDR2 SVGIG (reference sequence). V was shortened by 5 bases and J by 4 bases, with 8 bases between the two germline ends. CDR3 length: 12 residues. In DNA form, the CDR3 reads TGTGCCTGGGGACAGTATAATGAAAAACTGTTTTTT. This encodes CAWGQYNEKLFF.

The V call is TRBV3-1 (or the pseudogene TRBV3-2), the J call TRBJ2-5; a weak D match, TRBD2 (6 bases). This CDR3 region has 14 residues. Germline V lookup: CDR1 LGHDT, CDR2 YNNKEL (reference sequence). The V end was cut by 6 bases, the J end by 1 base, with 12 bases between. For the CDR3, the DNA is TGTGCCAGCAGGGACCTCGGGGGCCAAGAGACCCAGTACTTC. Translating gives CASRDLGGQETQYF.